This T cell receptor (beta chain) was identified during a study of blood T cell repertoires in COVID-19. Study-level background: In each case, the material was cDNA or gDNA derived from T cells, B-cell-depleted T cells, or PBMCs.

Per the germline V gene, CDR1 is SNHLY and CDR2 is FYNNEI. The CDR3 covers 15 residues. V lost 7 bases and J 1 base, leaving 16 bases between the germline ends. In the study's own analysis: It was from reference gene primer amplification that nucleated cell counts were estimated. Assay: immunoSEQ multiplex PCR; the TCRdb copy retains only in-frame clones and omits some. V and J calls and clone size are given by that table; D and trimming were obtained from the DNA. The table shows about 150,000 clones, with more than 75% occurring only once. The sample was peripheral blood. V usage is TRBV2 and J usage is TRBJ1-1; maybe TRBD1 (6 bases). The sequence was obtained from a man over 45 who had recovered from COVID-19. As DNA, the CDR3 is TGTGCCAGCACCCCTCAGGGGATCGGGAACACTGAAGCTTTCTTT. Its protein product is CASTPQGIGNTEAFF.